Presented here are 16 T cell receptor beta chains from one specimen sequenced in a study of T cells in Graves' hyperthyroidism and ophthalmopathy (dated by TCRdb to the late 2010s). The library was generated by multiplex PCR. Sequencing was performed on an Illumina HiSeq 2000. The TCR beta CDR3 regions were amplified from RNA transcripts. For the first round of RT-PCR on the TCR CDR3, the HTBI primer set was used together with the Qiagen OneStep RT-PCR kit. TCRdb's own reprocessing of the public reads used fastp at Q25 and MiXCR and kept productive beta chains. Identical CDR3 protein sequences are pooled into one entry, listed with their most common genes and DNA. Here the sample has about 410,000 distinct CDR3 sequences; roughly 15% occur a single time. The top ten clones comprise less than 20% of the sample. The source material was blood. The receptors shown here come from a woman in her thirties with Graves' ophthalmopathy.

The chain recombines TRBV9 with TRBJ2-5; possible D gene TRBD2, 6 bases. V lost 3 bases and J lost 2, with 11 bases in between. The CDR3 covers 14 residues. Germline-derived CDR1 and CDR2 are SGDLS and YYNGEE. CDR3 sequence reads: CASSAPGGQETQYF. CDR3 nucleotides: TGTGCCAGCAGCGCCCCCGGGGGACAAGAGACCCAGTACTTC.

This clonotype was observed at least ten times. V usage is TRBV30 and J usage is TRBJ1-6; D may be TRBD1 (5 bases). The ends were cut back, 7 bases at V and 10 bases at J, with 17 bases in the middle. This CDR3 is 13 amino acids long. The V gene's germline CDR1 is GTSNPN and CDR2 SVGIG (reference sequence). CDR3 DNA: TGTGCCTCGGAAGGGACGGACCGCTCACCCCTCCACTTT. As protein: CASEGTDRSPLHF.

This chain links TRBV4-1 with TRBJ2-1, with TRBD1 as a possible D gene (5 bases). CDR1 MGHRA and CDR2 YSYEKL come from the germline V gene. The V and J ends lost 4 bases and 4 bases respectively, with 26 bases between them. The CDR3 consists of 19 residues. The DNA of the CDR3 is TGCGCCAGCAGCCCTATAGCCCTAACGGTCGTTCAGGGTTACAATGAGCAGTTCTTC. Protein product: CASSPIALTVVQGYNEQFF.

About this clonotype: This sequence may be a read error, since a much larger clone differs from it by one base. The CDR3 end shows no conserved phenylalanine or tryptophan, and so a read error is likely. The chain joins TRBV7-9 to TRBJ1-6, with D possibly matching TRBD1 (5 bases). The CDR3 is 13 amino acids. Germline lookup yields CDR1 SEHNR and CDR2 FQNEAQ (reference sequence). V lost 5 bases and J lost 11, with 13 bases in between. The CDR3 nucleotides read TGTGCCAGCAGCCTGGACAACCAACCACCCCTCCACCTT. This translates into CASSLDNQPPLHL.

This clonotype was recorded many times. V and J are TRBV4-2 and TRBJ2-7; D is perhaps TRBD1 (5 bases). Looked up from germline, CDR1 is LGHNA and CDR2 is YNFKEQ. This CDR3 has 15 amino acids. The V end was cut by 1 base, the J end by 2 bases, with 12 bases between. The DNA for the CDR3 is TGTGCCAGCAGCCAAGCAGGGATTAATGCCTACGAGCAGTACTTC. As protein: CASSQAGINAYEQYF.

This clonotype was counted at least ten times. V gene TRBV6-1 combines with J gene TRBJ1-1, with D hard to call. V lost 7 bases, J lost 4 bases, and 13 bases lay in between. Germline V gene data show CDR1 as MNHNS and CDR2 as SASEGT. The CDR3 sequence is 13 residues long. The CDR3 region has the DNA TGTGCCAGCACCGACTCGGGAGCCACTGAAGCTTTCTTT. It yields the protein CASTDSGATEAFF.

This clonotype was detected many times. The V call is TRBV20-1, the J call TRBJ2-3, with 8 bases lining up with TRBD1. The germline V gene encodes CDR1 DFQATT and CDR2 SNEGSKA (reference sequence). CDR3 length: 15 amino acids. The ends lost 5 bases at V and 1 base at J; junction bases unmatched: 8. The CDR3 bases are TGCAGTGCTGAGGACAGGGCAAGGGGCACAGATACGCAGTATTTT. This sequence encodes CSAEDRARGTDTQYF.

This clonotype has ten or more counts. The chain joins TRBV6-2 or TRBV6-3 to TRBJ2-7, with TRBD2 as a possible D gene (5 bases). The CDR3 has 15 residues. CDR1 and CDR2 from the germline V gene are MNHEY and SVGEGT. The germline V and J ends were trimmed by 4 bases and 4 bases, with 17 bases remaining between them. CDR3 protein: CASSSRTGLYYEQYF. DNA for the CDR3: TGTGCCAGCAGTTCCCGGACTGGGCTTTATTACGAGCAGTACTTC.

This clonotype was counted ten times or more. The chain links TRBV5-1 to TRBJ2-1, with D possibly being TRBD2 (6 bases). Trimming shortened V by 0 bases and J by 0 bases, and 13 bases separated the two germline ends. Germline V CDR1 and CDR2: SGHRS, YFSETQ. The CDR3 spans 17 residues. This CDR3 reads CASSLEALAFSYNEQFF. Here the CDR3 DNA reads TGCGCCAGCAGCTTGGAGGCACTAGCTTTCTCCTACAATGAGCAGTTCTTC. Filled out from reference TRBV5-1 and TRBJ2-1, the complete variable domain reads KAGVTQTPRYLIKTRGQQVTLSCSPISGHRSVSWYQQTPGQGLQFLFEYFSETQRNKGNFPGRFSGRQFSNSRSEMNVSTLELGDSALYLCASSLEALAFSYNEQFFGPGTRLTVL.

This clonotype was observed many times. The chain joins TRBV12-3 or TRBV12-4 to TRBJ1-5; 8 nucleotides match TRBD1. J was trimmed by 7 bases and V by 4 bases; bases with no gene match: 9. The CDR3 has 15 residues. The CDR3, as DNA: TGTGCCAGCAGTTCCGGGACAGGACAGGGACAGCCCCAGCATTTT. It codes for CASSSGTGQGQPQHF.

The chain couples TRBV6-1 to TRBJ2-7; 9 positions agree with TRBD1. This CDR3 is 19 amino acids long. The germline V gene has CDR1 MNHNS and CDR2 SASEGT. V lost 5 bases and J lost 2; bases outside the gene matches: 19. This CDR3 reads CASSSFSGQGAYHTYEQYF. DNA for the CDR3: TGTGCCAGCAGTTCCTTCTCGGGACAGGGAGCCTATCACACCTACGAGCAGTACTTC.

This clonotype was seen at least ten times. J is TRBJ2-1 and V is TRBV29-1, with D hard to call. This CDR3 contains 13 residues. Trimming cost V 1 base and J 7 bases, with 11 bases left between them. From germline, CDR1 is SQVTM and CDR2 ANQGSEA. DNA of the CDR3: TGCAGCGTTGAAGCTGACCCCGGGAATGAGCAGTTCTTC. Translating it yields CSVEADPGNEQFF.

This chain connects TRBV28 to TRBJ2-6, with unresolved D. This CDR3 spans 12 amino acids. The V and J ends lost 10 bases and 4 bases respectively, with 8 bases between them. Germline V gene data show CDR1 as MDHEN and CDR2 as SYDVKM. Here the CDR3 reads CAIAAGANVLTF. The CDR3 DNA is TGTGCCATTGCGGCAGGGGCCAACGTCCTGACTTTC.

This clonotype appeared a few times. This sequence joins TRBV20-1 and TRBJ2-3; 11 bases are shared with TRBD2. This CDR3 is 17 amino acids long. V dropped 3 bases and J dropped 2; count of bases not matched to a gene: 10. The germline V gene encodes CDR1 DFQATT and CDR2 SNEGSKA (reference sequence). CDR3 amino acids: CSASVLTSGAITDTQYF. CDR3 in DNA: TGCAGTGCTAGCGTTTTGACTAGCGGGGCAATCACAGATACGCAGTATTTT.

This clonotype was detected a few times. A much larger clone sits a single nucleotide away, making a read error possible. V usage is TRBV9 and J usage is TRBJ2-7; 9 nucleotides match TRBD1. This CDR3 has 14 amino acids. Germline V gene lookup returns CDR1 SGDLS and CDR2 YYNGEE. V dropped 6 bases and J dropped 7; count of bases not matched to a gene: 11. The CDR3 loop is CASNVEQGAQEQYF. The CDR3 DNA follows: TGTGCCAGCAACGTTGAACAGGGGGCACAGGAGCAGTACTTC. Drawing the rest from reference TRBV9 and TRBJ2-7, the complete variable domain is DSGVTQTPKHLITATGQRVTLRCSPRSGDLSVYWYQQSLDQGLQFLIQYYNGEERAKGNILERFSAQQFPDLHSELNLSSLELGDSALYFCASNVEQGAQEQYFGPGTRLTVT.

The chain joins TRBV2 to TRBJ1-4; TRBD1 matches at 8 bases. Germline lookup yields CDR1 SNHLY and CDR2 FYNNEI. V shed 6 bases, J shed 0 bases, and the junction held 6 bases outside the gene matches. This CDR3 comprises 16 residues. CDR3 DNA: TGTGCCAGCAGAAAACAGGGGGGCCCAACTAATGAAAAACTGTTTTTT. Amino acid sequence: CASRKQGGPTNEKLFF.